What follows are 11 T cell receptor beta chains derived from one specimen sequenced in a study of cytomegalovirus exposure and HLA in healthy donors. Use of 60 Vbeta and 13 Jbeta primers characterized the PCR. Profiling relied on immunoSEQ multiplex PCR, and the TCRdb table lists in-frame clones only, not all of them. Of about 130,000 clones listed, about 83% were seen once; the top ten hold around 1.2%. The material sequenced was PBMCs. Receptors were obtained from a girl aged 2-15 years in good health and CMV-seronegative.

The chain recombines TRBV15 with TRBJ1-4, with unresolved D. CDR1 is LNHNV, CDR2 YYDKDF, per germline (reference sequence). V lost 0 bases and J lost 8, with 13 bases in between. The CDR3 is 15 amino acids. The CDR3 spells CATSRERASGEKLFF. The CDR3 DNA is TGTGCCACCAGCAGAGAGAGGGCATCGGGAGAAAAACTGTTTTTT. The full variable domain, with the rest looked up from reference TRBV15 and TRBJ1-4, is DAMVIQNPRYQVTQFGKPVTLSCSQTLNHNVMYWYQQKSSQAPKLLFHYYDKDFNNEADTPDNFQSRRPNTSFCFLDIRSPGLGDTAMYLCATSRERASGEKLFFGSGTQLSVL.

This chain connects TRBV15 to TRBJ2-7; D possibly corresponds to TRBD1 (5 bases). Between the trimmed V and J ends, which lost 1 base and 2 bases, there was a span of 12 bases. The germline CDR1 and CDR2 sequences are LNHNV and YYDKDF (reference sequence). The CDR3 loop spans 15 amino acids. CDR3: CATSRGGTGPYEQYF. CDR3 DNA: TGTGCCACCAGCAGAGGCGGAACAGGCCCCTACGAGCAGTACTTC.

The chain combines TRBV29-1 with TRBJ1-3; D is perhaps TRBD1 (6 bases). This CDR3 comprises 14 residues. Trimming took off 1 base at V and 0 bases at J, with 7 bases between the two ends. CDR1 and CDR2 from the germline V gene are SQVTM and ANQGSEA. For the CDR3, the DNA is TGCAGCGTTGAAGGGACAGACTCTGGAAACACCATATATTTT. It is translated as CSVEGTDSGNTIYF.

This sequence joins TRBV13 and TRBJ1-6, with TRBD1 identical over 9 bases. The junction had 10 bases not matched to a gene; V was cut back by 5 bases and J by 8 bases. The length of the CDR3 is 16 residues. Germline CDR1 PRHDT, CDR2 FYEKMQ (reference sequence). CDR3 coding DNA: TGTGCCAGCAGCCTTTTTACGGGACAGGGTGATTCACCCCTCCACTTT. Protein: CASSLFTGQGDSPLHF. The entire variable domain, with the rest obtained from reference TRBV13 and TRBJ1-6, is as follows: AAGVIQSPRHLIKEKRETATLKCYPIPRHDTVYWYQQGPGQDPQFLISFYEKMQSDKGSIPDRFSAQQFSDYHSELNMSSLELGDSALYFCASSLFTGQGDSPLHFGNGTRLTVT.

This chain connects TRBV5-5 to TRBJ1-1; D gene unclear. This CDR3 is 14 amino acids long. The germline V gene has CDR1 SGHKS and CDR2 YYEKEE (reference sequence). Trimming took off 1 base at V and 4 bases at J, with 11 bases between the two ends. The chain's CDR3 is CASSLTLVGTEAFF. The CDR3 nucleotides read TGTGCCAGCAGCTTGACTCTAGTTGGCACTGAAGCTTTCTTT.

The sample holds a few counts of this clone. J is TRBJ1-3 and V is TRBV19; TRBD1 matches 7 bases. The ends lost 6 bases at V and 4 bases at J; junction bases unmatched: 3. Germline values: CDR1 LNHDA, CDR2 SQIVND (reference sequence). The CDR3 consists of 13 residues. CDR3 coding DNA: TGTGCCAGTAGCCAGGGACAGGGAAACACCATATATTTT. Protein product: CASSQGQGNTIYF. Filled out from reference TRBV19 and TRBJ1-3, the complete variable domain reads DGGITQSPKYLFRKEGQNVTLSCEQNLNHDAMYWYRQDPGQGLRLIYYSQIVNDFQKGDIAEGYSVSREKKESFPLTVTSAQKNPTAFYLCASSQGQGNTIYFGEGSWLTVV.

The J gene is TRBJ2-3, the V gene TRBV7-9; D perhaps matches TRBD2 (5 bases). In germline, CDR1 is SEHNR, CDR2 FQNEAQ (reference sequence). There are 12 residues in the CDR3. The V end was cut by 6 bases, the J end by 6 bases, with 10 bases between. The CDR3 sequence is CASRRVMDTQYF. The CDR3 DNA reads as TGTGCCAGCAGGAGGGTCATGGATACGCAGTATTTT. Full variable domain (outside the CDR3, taken from reference TRBV7-9 and TRBJ2-3): DTGVSQNPRHKITKRGQNVTFRCDPISEHNRLYWYRQTLGQGPEFLTYFQNEAQLEKSRLLSDRFSAERPKGSFSTLEIQRTEQGDSAMYLCASRRVMDTQYFGPGTRLTVL.

The gene calls are TRBV5-1 and TRBJ2-1, with a weak D call TRBD2 (7 bases). CDR1 is SGHRS and CDR2 is YFSETQ in the germline V gene. This CDR3 spans 16 amino acids. V was trimmed by 0 bases and J by 5 bases, leaving 15 bases between them. CDR3 sequence (DNA): TGCGCCAGCAGCTTGGCCCTGCGGGGGCCTGACAATGAGCAGTTCTTC. Its protein is CASSLALRGPDNEQFF.

The V and J genes are TRBV18 and TRBJ2-3, with no clear D. The V end lost 6 bases, the J end lost 2 bases, and 3 bases lay between the germline ends. CDR1 is KGHSH, CDR2 LQKENI, per germline. The CDR3 contains 11 residues. The CDR3 protein is CASSLTDTQYF. The CDR3 coding sequence is TGTGCCAGCTCTCTCACAGATACGCAGTATTTT.

This chain joins TRBV5-4 and TRBJ1-2, with D possibly matching TRBD1 (6 bases). CDR3 size: 15 residues. Germline CDR1 SGHNT, CDR2 YYREEE (reference sequence). The V end was cut by 7 bases, the J end by 8 bases, with 24 bases between. This CDR3 reads CASHGWGGGGEGYTF. For the CDR3, the DNA is TGTGCCAGCCACGGATGGGGGGGCGGAGGAGAGGGCTACACCTTC.

This rearrangement joins TRBV28 to TRBJ1-5, with D maybe TRBD1 (5 bases). The V and J ends lost 3 bases and 5 bases respectively, with 8 bases between them. Germline CDR1 and CDR2: MDHEN and SYDVKM. CDR3 length: 13 residues. The CDR3 coding sequence is TGTGCCAGCAGTTTTACCAGGGATCAGCCCCAGCATTTT. This gives the protein CASSFTRDQPQHF.